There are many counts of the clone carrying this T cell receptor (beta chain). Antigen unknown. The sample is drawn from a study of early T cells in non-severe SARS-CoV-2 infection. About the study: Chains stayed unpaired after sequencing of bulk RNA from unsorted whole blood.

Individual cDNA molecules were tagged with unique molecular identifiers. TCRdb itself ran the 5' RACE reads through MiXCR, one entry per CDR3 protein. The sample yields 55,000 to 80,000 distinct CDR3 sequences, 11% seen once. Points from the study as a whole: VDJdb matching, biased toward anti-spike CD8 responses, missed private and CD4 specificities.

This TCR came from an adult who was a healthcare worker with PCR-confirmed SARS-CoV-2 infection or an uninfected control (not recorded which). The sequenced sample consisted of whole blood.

The CDR3 DNA is TGCAGTGCTTCCGCCTATGGTAGCGCAAAAAACATTCAGTACTTC. Translation: CSASAYGSAKNIQYF. The chain joins TRBV20-1 to TRBJ2-4, with a weak D call TRBD2 (5 bases). This CDR3 comprises 15 residues. Germline CDR1 DFQATT, CDR2 SNEGSKA (reference sequence). V lost 5 bases to trimming and J lost 4 bases, with 18 bases between them.